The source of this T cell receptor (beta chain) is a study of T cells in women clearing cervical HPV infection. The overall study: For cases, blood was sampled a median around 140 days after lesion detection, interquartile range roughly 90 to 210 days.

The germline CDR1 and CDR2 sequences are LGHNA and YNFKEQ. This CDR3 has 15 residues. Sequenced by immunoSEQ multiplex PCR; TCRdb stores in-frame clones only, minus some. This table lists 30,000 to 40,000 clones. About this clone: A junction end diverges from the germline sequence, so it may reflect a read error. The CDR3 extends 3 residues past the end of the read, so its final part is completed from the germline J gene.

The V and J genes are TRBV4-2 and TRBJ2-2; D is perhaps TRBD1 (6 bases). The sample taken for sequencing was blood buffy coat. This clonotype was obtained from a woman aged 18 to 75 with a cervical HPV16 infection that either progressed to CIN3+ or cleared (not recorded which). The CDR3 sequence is CASSQDAGVAGELFF. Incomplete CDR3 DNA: TGCGCCAGCAGCCAAGACGCAGGGGTGGCCGGGGAG.